This TCR beta chain was recovered during a study of blood T cell repertoires in COVID-19 (dated by TCRdb to about 2020). Describing the broader study: Samples covering the acute and convalescent phases of COVID-19 were provided by collaborators in the United States, Italy and Spain. Samples were obtained from the ongoing ImmuneRACE study (first 160 participants) and from some 1,300 subjects provided by 6 global collaborators. Subjects who had been exposed to COVID-19, were actively infected with it, or had recovered from it provided the deeply sampled blood TCRbeta repertoires that made up the dataset. Nearly every sample came with metadata listing a de-identified subject ID, COVID-19 status, age in years and sex. A freely available public database, intended as a resource for researchers studying the immune response to SARS-CoV-2, is where the repertoires were released. Where available, HLA class I and class II types were taken from metadata supplied by the sample provider and were not determined by assay-based typing. The prospective study material was composed of cDNA or gDNA derived from T cells, B-cell-depleted T cells, or PBMCs. Beyond this particular receptor, the publication reports: Clinical and demographic metadata were provided uncurated, with the amount varying by source and participant.

The CDR3 sequence holds 15 residues, the cysteine and phenylalanine included. Solely the CDR3 DNA is kept, with 45 bases framed from the first base. The junction shows trimming of 5 bases on V and 1 base on J, and the gene matches do not reach 4 bases of it. The germline V gene yields SGHNT for CDR1 and YENEEA for CDR2. The collaborating institutions used their own protocols to collect whole blood in K2EDTA tubes. Collaborator samples were shipped for TCRbeta analysis as frozen whole blood, isolated PBMCs, or DNA extracted from either sample type. TCRbeta CDR3 regions were amplified from genomic DNA by means of the immunoSEQ Assay, a bias-controlled multiplex PCR. Per the authors' processing: The number of nucleated cells in each sample was estimated by amplification of reference gene primers within the assay. Sequence reads were collapsed and filtered to measure the absolute abundance of every unique TCRbeta CDR3 rearrangement. For each sample, productive Simpson clonality was calculated as the square root of Simpson's diversity index across productive rearrangements. TCRdb mirrors the immuneACCESS table, restricted to in-frame sequences. Some clones are absent from its copies; in checked studies, under half trace to an unresolved V gene, and the reason for the others is unknown. V and J calls and clone size come straight from that table; D and trimming were deduced from the DNA. For this sample the table gives about 89,000 clones, of which nearly 95% were detected only once. The leading ten clones occupy around 4.2% of the sample.

For this clone: No cognate antigen has been identified for it. Nothing much larger sits one base from this clone, and base qualities are not available.

The sequencing input was peripheral blood. This sequence uses TRBV11-3 and TRBJ2-5; TRBD2 lines up with 10 middle nucleotides. The sequence derives from a human donor with active COVID-19. The donor label of this sample is uncertain. The CDR3 region: CASSRTSGTQETQYF. The DNA sequence is TGTGCCAGCAGCCGGACTAGCGGTACCCAAGAGACCCAGTACTTC.